This passage covers 5 T cell receptor beta chains from one sample sequenced in a study of long-term antiretroviral therapy in people with HIV. The assay, immunoSEQ v3.0, was run at survey level. The data were produced by immunoSEQ multiplex PCR, yet TCRdb's version contains in-frame clones alone and is incomplete. This sample yields 25,000 to 30,000 clones, of which about 93% are seen a single time; about 6.4% belongs to the top ten. The input for sequencing was unsorted PBMCs, taken 6.5 years after starting antiretroviral therapy. The receptors stem from a woman in her forties with HIV.

The gene calls are TRBV5-1 and TRBJ1-1, with 10 positions matching TRBD1. The CDR3 loop spans 15 amino acids. V lost 4 bases and J lost 4; bases outside the gene matches: 7. CDR1 SGHRS and CDR2 YFSETQ come from the germline V gene. The CDR3 loop is CASSKQGQGLTEAFF. The CDR3 DNA reads TGCGCCAGCAGCAAACAGGGACAGGGGCTCACTGAAGCTTTCTTT.

This chain joins TRBV30 and TRBJ2-5, with D possibly being TRBD1 or TRBD2 (5 bases each). CDR1 is GTSNPN and CDR2 is SVGIG in the germline V gene (reference sequence). CDR3 size: 13 residues. Trimming took 3 bases from V and 4 from J, leaving 12 bases between them. CDR3 region: CAWRGPGRETQYF. The CDR3 DNA follows: TGTGCCTGGAGAGGGCCAGGGAGAGAGACCCAGTACTTC. The full variable domain, its missing parts supplied by reference TRBV30 and TRBJ2-5, is SQTIHQWPATLVQPVGSPLSLECTVEGTSNPNLYWYRQAAGRGLQLLFYSVGIGQISSEVPQNLSASRPQDRQFILSSKKLLLSDSGFYLCAWRGPGRETQYFGPGTRLLVL.

The chain employs TRBV25-1 and TRBJ2-7, with D maybe TRBD1 (5 bases). Per the germline V gene, CDR1 is MGHDK and CDR2 is SYGVNS. The CDR3 sequence is 11 residues long. Trimming removed 11 bases at V and 5 bases at J, with 13 bases between. The chain's CDR3 is CAGTQGNEQYF. The CDR3 region has the DNA TGTGCCGGCACTCAGGGAAACGAGCAGTACTTC.

The chain carries TRBV30 and TRBJ1-1; TRBD1 matches at 8 bases. The CDR3 extends over 13 amino acids. Germline V gene sequence: CDR1 GTSNPN, CDR2 SVGIG (reference sequence). V gave up 4 bases and J gave up 1 base; unmatched junction bases: 2. CDR3 bases: TGTGCCTGGACCGGACAGGGGAACACTGAAGCTTTCTTT. Translation gives CAWTGQGNTEAFF.

The chain is built from TRBV7-9 and TRBJ2-5, with D maybe TRBD1 (6 bases). V shed 4 bases and J shed 3 bases, with 9 bases lying between them. The CDR3 runs 13 residues. Germline V gene sequence: CDR1 SEHNR, CDR2 FQNEAQ (reference sequence). The chain's CDR3 is CASSSGQKETQYF. DNA of the CDR3: TGTGCCAGCAGCTCCGGACAGAAAGAGACCCAGTACTTC.